The 32 T cell receptor beta chains in this list originate from one sample, sequenced in a study of blood T cell repertoires in COVID-19. The assay was immunoSEQ multiplex PCR, and TCRdb's table has in-frame clones only and misses some. The table lists about 80,000 clones, roughly 80% of them singletons. Material for sequencing was peripheral blood. These receptors all stem from a woman aged 40 to 50 with active or convalescent COVID-19.

The V and J genes are TRBV28 and TRBJ1-2, with D maybe TRBD1 (6 bases). Trimming shortened V by 5 bases and J by 8 bases, and 12 bases separated the two germline ends. The V gene's germline CDR1 is MDHEN and CDR2 SYDVKM. This CDR3 is 12 amino acids long. The CDR3 here is CASSRTVAGYTF. The CDR3 nucleotides read TGTGCCAGCAGTAGGACAGTCGCGGGCTACACCTTC.

This clone has a single count. The V gene is TRBV28, the J gene TRBJ1-6; 7 bases map to TRBD1. The germline CDR1 and CDR2 sequences are MDHEN and SYDVKM. After removal of 4 bases from V and 9 bases from J, the junction contained 6 bases not matched to a gene. The CDR3 runs to 14 residues. CDR3 sequence: CASSYRQGSSPLHF. The CDR3 nucleotides are TGTGCCAGCAGTTATCGACAGGGCAGTTCACCCCTCCACTTT.

The rearrangement links TRBV28 to TRBJ1-1; no definite D call. Germline V gene data show CDR1 as MDHEN and CDR2 as SYDVKM. V gave up 3 bases and J gave up 4 bases, with 18 bases separating them. The CDR3 runs 16 residues. The CDR3 spells CASSFSPSSESTEAFF. CDR3 coding DNA: TGTGCCAGCAGTTTCTCCCCTTCCTCAGAATCCACTGAAGCTTTCTTT.

The CDR3 sequence is CASRSSSGNTIYF. The CDR3 coding sequence is TGTGCCAGCAGGAGTAGCTCTGGAAACACCATATATTTT. The chain carries TRBV28 and TRBJ1-3; D remains unclear. V lost 6 bases, J lost 0 bases, and 6 bases lay in between. CDR1 MDHEN and CDR2 SYDVKM come from the germline V gene. CDR3 length equals 13 residues.

The CDR3 protein is CASSRSGGMNTEAFF. The CDR3 DNA sequence: TGCGCCAGCAGTAGATCAGGGGGTATGAACACTGAAGCTTTCTTT. The chain is built from TRBV23-1 and TRBJ1-1; 7 bases line up with TRBD1. TRBV23-1 is recorded as an ORF, its role being uncertain. J gave up 0 bases and V 5 bases, and 6 bases lay outside the gene matches. This CDR3 contains 15 residues.

The chain has TRBV19 and TRBJ1-1; 12 bases line up with TRBD1. The V gene end was trimmed by 3 bases and the J gene end by 1 base; junction bases not matched to a gene: 12. CDR1 and CDR2 (germline): LNHDA, SQIVND (reference sequence). CDR3 length: 19 residues. Here the CDR3 reads CASSIAPGQGARRNTEAFF. The DNA for the CDR3 is TGTGCCAGTAGTATCGCCCCGGGACAGGGGGCTCGTAGGAACACTGAAGCTTTCTTT.

The rearrangement links TRBV19 to TRBJ2-7; a possible D gene is TRBD2 (5 bases). V was pared by 6 bases and J by 4 bases, with 19 bases between. This CDR3 spans 15 amino acids. Germline V gives CDR1 LNHDA, CDR2 SQIVND (reference sequence). In nucleotides, the CDR3 is TGTGCCAGTAGCTGGAGGTCAGCCCCTGATTACGAGCAGTACTTC. This gives the protein CASSWRSAPDYEQYF. The full variable domain, in which reference TRBV19 and TRBJ2-7 provide the parts outside the CDR3, is DGGITQSPKYLFRKEGQNVTLSCEQNLNHDAMYWYRQDPGQGLRLIYYSQIVNDFQKGDIAEGYSVSREKKESFPLTVTSAQKNPTAFYLCASSWRSAPDYEQYFGPGTRLTVT.

The chain combines TRBV11-2 with TRBJ1-1, with 9 positions matching TRBD1. Germline V gene sequence: CDR1 SGHAT, CDR2 FQNNGV. Unmatched junction bases numbered 5, after V lost 5 bases and J lost 7 bases. The CDR3 runs to 13 residues. CDR3 bases: TGTGCCAGCAGCGTTACAGGGGGCGGTGAAGCTTTCTTT. Amino acid sequence: CASSVTGGGEAFF.

This chain uses TRBV6-2 or TRBV6-3 with TRBJ2-7, with 10 bases identical to TRBD2. The CDR3 covers 17 residues. V trimming: 6 bases; J trimming: 3 bases; junction bases outside the gene matches: 14. CDR1 is MNHEY and CDR2 is SVGEGT in the germline V gene. The CDR3 is CASSAGSSGSRGYEQYF. Written as DNA, the CDR3 is TGTGCCAGCAGCGCCGGGTCTAGCGGGAGTAGGGGCTACGAGCAGTACTTC.

The rearrangement joins TRBV4-2 to TRBJ2-5, with TRBD2 matching 9 bases. J was trimmed by 2 bases and V by 6 bases; bases with no gene match: 7. The CDR3 is made up of 15 amino acids. Per germline, CDR1 LGHNA and CDR2 YNFKEQ. CDR3 sequence: CASSRRLAVQETQYF. DNA of the CDR3: TGTGCCAGCAGTCGGAGACTAGCGGTACAAGAGACCCAGTACTTC.

The rearrangement uses TRBV5-6 and TRBJ2-1, with 10 bases that match TRBD2. J lost 10 bases, V lost 4 bases, and 14 bases had no gene match. The CDR3 consists of 16 residues. Germline V gene data show CDR1 as SGHDT and CDR2 as YYEEEE. The CDR3 region is CASSGRWTSGRGEQFF. The CDR3 bases are TGTGCCAGCAGCGGGCGTTGGACTAGCGGACGTGGCGAGCAGTTCTTC.

The rearrangement uses TRBV6-6 and TRBJ2-1, with 8 bases identical to TRBD1. The V gene's germline CDR1 is MNHNY and CDR2 SVGAGI (reference sequence). This CDR3 is built from 16 residues. Germline trimming cut 6 bases from V and 0 bases from J; bases unmatched to any gene: 7. DNA of the CDR3: TGTGCCAGCAGCCCCGGGGACAGGAACTCCTACAATGAGCAGTTCTTC. Translated: CASSPGDRNSYNEQFF.

A note on this clone: Other DNA sequences from this sample encode an identical CDR3 as well. This sequence joins TRBV5-1 and TRBJ1-5; TRBD1 might be the D (6 bases). CDR3 size: 15 residues. CDR1 is SGHRS and CDR2 is YFSETQ in the germline V gene. V lost 0 bases and J 4 bases, leaving 11 bases between the germline ends. CDR3 protein: CASSLAGQANQPQHF. The CDR3 DNA is TGCGCCAGCAGCTTGGCGGGACAAGCTAATCAGCCCCAGCATTTT.

V and J are TRBV7-2 and TRBJ1-6; D might be TRBD1 (5 bases). Looked up from germline, CDR1 is SGHTA and CDR2 is FQGNSA. The V and J ends lost 6 bases and 0 bases respectively, with 9 bases between them. CDR3 length equals 15 residues. DNA of the CDR3: TGTGCCAGCAGACGCAGGGCCTCCTATAATTCACCCCTCCACTTT. It specifies CASRRRASYNSPLHF. Full variable domain (missing parts from reference TRBV7-2 and TRBJ1-6): GAGVSQSPSNKVTEKGKDVELRCDPISGHTALYWYRQSLGQGLEFLIYFQGNSAPDKSGLPSDRFSAERTGGSVSTLTIQRTQQEDSAVYLCASRRRASYNSPLHFGNGTRLTVT.

This rearrangement joins TRBV4-1 to TRBJ1-2; D is unclear. The CDR3 spans 14 residues. Germline-derived CDR1 and CDR2 are MGHRA and YSYEKL. V lost 0 bases, J lost 2 bases, and 7 bases lay in between. The DNA for the CDR3 is TGCGCCAGCAGCCAAGATTTAGAAAACTATGGCTACACCTTC. Translated: CASSQDLENYGYTF.

The rearrangement uses TRBV6-6 and TRBJ1-1, with D unresolved. CDR3 size: 12 residues. Germline V gives CDR1 MNHNY, CDR2 SVGAGI (reference sequence). V was shortened by 5 bases and J by 1 base, with 5 bases between the two germline ends. DNA for the CDR3: TGTGCCAGCAGTCCGGGGAACACTGAAGCTTTCTTT. Encoded protein: CASSPGNTEAFF.

DNA of the CDR3: TGTGCCAGCAGCTTAGTCGCGGGGTCCAGTCAGCCCCAGCATTTT. Translated, it gives CASSLVAGSSQPQHF. J is TRBJ1-5 and V is TRBV7-2, with no clear D. From germline, CDR1 is SGHTA and CDR2 FQGNSA. V was trimmed by 1 base and J by 6 bases, leaving 13 bases between them. The CDR3 is 15 amino acids.

The V call is TRBV11-2, the J call TRBJ2-1; 10 bases are shared with TRBD2. This CDR3 has 16 amino acids. The J segment lost 8 bases and the V segment lost 0 bases, leaving 7 bases of the junction unmatched. CDR1 SGHAT and CDR2 FQNNGV come from the germline V gene. The CDR3 DNA sequence: TGTGCCAGCAGCTTAGAGGCTAGCGGGAGTATATATGAGCAGTTCTTC. This gives the protein CASSLEASGSIYEQFF.

This clone has a single count. The V call is TRBV27, the J call TRBJ2-1, with 16 bases lining up with TRBD2. Trimming cost V 7 bases and J 5 bases; bases outside gene matches: 8. CDR1 and CDR2 from the germline V gene are MNHEY and SMNVEV (reference sequence). The CDR3 loop spans 17 amino acids. DNA of the CDR3: TGTGCCAGCACCCGGGGACTAGCGGGGGGGTTTAACAATGAGCAGTTCTTC. Its translation: CASTRGLAGGFNNEQFF.

The rearrangement uses TRBV9 and TRBJ2-4; 7 nucleotides line up with TRBD2. Trimming took 2 bases from V and 2 from J; bases not matched to a gene: 7. CDR3 length: 16 amino acids. Looked up from germline, CDR1 is SGDLS and CDR2 is YYNGEE. The DNA for the CDR3 is TGTGCCAGCAGCGTCGGTCCGGGAGGACCCAAAAACATTCAGTACTTC. This codes for CASSVGPGGPKNIQYF.

The count of this clone is one. V and J are TRBV11-3 and TRBJ1-6; TRBD1 agrees at 8 bases. The V segment lost 2 bases and the J segment 8 bases; nucleotides outside the gene matches: 5. CDR3 length equals 15 residues. Germline loops: CDR1 SGHNT, CDR2 YENEEA. Here the CDR3 DNA reads TGTGCCAGCAGCTTAAATTCACAGGGGGATTCACCCCTCCACTTT. Translated, it gives CASSLNSQGDSPLHF.

The V and J genes are TRBV15 and TRBJ2-3; 9 bases align to TRBD1. V dropped 1 base and J dropped 10; count of bases not matched to a gene: 6. The CDR3 is 14 residues long. Germline CDR1 LNHNV, CDR2 YYDKDF (reference sequence). The CDR3 here is CATSRGQGEGAQYF. As DNA, the CDR3 is TGTGCCACCAGCAGAGGACAGGGGGAGGGGGCGCAGTATTTT.

The chain links TRBV7-3 to TRBJ2-5; no definite D call. In germline, CDR1 is SGHTA, CDR2 FQGTGA. The CDR3 has 14 amino acids. V was pared by 3 bases and J by 5 bases, with 13 bases between. The CDR3 sequence is CASSFSLNSETQYF. The CDR3 nucleotides read TGTGCCAGCAGCTTTAGTCTGAACTCGGAGACCCAGTACTTC.

This clone was seen only a few times. The rearrangement uses TRBV5-6 and TRBJ2-7; TRBD2 might be the D (5 bases). V was shortened by 7 bases and J by 3 bases, with 11 bases between the two germline ends. This CDR3 contains 12 residues. Germline V gene sequence: CDR1 SGHDT, CDR2 YYEEEE. CDR3 region: CASSRRYYEQYF. The CDR3 DNA follows: TGTGCCAGCTCCCGGAGGTACTACGAGCAGTACTTC.

The chain links TRBV7-6 to TRBJ2-7; 9 bases match TRBD2. The length of the CDR3 is 17 residues. V was clipped by 4 bases and J by 7 bases; unmatched bases: 17. Germline V gene lookup returns CDR1 SGHVS and CDR2 FNYEAQ. CDR3 sequence (DNA): TGTGCCAGCAGCTCCCGGACTTATCTAGCGGGGTATCAGGAGCAGTACTTC. It encodes CASSSRTYLAGYQEQYF.

The CDR3 spells CASSVAGTAIQETQYF. In DNA form, the CDR3 reads TGTGCCAGCAGCGTAGCCGGGACAGCAATACAAGAGACCCAGTACTTC. The genes are TRBV9 and TRBJ2-5; 7 bases are a match to TRBD1. Germline V lookup: CDR1 SGDLS, CDR2 YYNGEE. The J segment lost 2 bases and the V segment lost 0 bases, leaving 7 bases of the junction unmatched. This CDR3 is 16 amino acids long.

DNA for the CDR3: TGTGCCAGCAGCTTGTTCGGGTCTGCAACTAATGAAAAACTGTTTTTT. It yields the protein CASSLFGSATNEKLFF. The chain uses TRBV5-6 and TRBJ1-4; D remains ambiguous. The germline gives CDR1 SGHDT, CDR2 YYEEEE. The CDR3 covers 16 residues. Trimming cost V 1 base and J 0 bases, with 10 bases left between them.

This chain uses TRBV19 with TRBJ1-2, with no clear D. Germline CDR1 reads LNHDA; CDR2 reads SQIVND (reference sequence). The germline V and J ends were trimmed by 5 bases and 3 bases, with 13 bases remaining between them. CDR3 length equals 14 residues. This CDR3 reads CASSPSDGDYGYTF. CDR3 DNA sequence: TGTGCCAGTAGTCCAAGCGACGGTGACTATGGCTACACCTTC.

J is TRBJ2-2 and V is TRBV29-1; 9 nucleotides match TRBD2. This CDR3 contains 15 residues. CDR1 SQVTM and CDR2 ANQGSEA come from the germline V gene. With 4 bases clipped from V and 4 bases from J, the junction kept 7 bases outside the gene matches. The CDR3 coding sequence is TGCAGCGTTGCGGGGCTAGCGGGATTCACCGGGGAGCTGTTTTTT. Protein product: CSVAGLAGFTGELFF.

The chain carries TRBV28 and TRBJ2-1; 7 bases align to TRBD2. Per the germline V gene, CDR1 is MDHEN and CDR2 is SYDVKM. The CDR3 contains 15 residues. V lost 5 bases to trimming and J lost 3 bases; unmatched junction nucleotides: 7. CDR3: CASSPGTTLYNEQFF. CDR3 bases: TGTGCCAGCAGTCCCGGGACTACTCTCTACAATGAGCAGTTCTTC. The full variable domain, completed using reference TRBV28 and TRBJ2-1, is DVKVTQSSRYLVKRTGEKVFLECVQDMDHENMFWYRQDPGLGLRLIYFSYDVKMKEKGDIPEGYSVSREKKERFSLILESASTNQTSMYLCASSPGTTLYNEQFFGPGTRLTVL.

This clone was found a few times. V and J are TRBV5-6 and TRBJ1-2; TRBD1 matches 11 bases. V was clipped by 0 bases and J by 5 bases; unmatched bases: 6. Germline V CDR1 and CDR2: SGHDT, YYEEEE. The CDR3 consists of 16 residues. CDR3 sequence: CASSLEGTGGIYGYTF. CDR3 bases: TGTGCCAGCAGCTTGGAAGGGACAGGGGGGATATATGGCTACACCTTC.

The rearrangement uses TRBV18 and TRBJ1-5, with a weak D call TRBD1 (5 bases). CDR3 length: 14 amino acids. Germline CDR1 KGHSH, CDR2 LQKENI. Trimming cost V 4 bases and J 6 bases, with 13 bases left between them. CDR3 DNA sequence: TGTGCCAGCTCACTCAGGGCGGAGGGTCAGCCCCAGCATTTT. Translated, it gives CASSLRAEGQPQHF.